Sequencing of this TCR beta chain was carried out in a study of control samples from healthy donors and cancer patients. TCRdb keeps only in-frame clones here, not all; method: immunoSEQ multiplex PCR. The sample records 100,000 to 150,000 clones, about 93% being singletons. Germline-derived CDR1 and CDR2 are SGHRS and YFSETQ. CDR3 length: 15 residues. V lost 0 bases to trimming and J lost 7 bases; unmatched junction nucleotides: 6. The material sequenced was blood. The source of this sequence is a man aged 18 to 29 in good health. This rearrangement joins TRBV5-1 to TRBJ2-1; the match to TRBD2 covers 8 bases. CDR3 amino acids: CASSLVAGGVNEQFF. For the CDR3, the DNA is TGCGCCAGCAGCTTGGTGGCGGGGGGCGTAAATGAGCAGTTCTTC. Filled out from reference TRBV5-1 and TRBJ2-1, the complete variable domain reads KAGVTQTPRYLIKTRGQQVTLSCSPISGHRSVSWYQQTPGQGLQFLFEYFSETQRNKGNFPGRFSGRQFSNSRSEMNVSTLELGDSALYLCASSLVAGGVNEQFFGPGTRLTVL.